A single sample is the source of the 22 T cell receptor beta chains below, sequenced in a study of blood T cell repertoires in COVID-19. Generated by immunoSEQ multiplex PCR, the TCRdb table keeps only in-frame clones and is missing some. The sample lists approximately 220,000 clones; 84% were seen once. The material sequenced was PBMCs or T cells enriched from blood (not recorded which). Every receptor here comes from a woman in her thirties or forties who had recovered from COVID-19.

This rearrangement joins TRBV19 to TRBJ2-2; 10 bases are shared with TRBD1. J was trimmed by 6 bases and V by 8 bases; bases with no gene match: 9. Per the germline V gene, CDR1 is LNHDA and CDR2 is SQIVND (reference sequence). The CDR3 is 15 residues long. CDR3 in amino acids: CASRGGQGIPGELFF. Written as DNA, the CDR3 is TGTGCCAGTCGAGGGGGACAGGGGATCCCCGGGGAGCTGTTTTTT.

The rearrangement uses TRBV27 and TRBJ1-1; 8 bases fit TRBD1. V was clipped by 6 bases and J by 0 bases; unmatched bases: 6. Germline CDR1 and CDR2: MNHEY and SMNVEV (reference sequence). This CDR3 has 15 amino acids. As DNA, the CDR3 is TGTGCCAGCAGAATTGGACAGGGAATGAACACTGAAGCTTTCTTT. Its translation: CASRIGQGMNTEAFF.

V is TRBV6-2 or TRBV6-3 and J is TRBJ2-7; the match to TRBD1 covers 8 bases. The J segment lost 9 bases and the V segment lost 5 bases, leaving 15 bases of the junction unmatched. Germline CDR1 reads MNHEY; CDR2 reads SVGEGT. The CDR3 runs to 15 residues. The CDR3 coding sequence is TGTGCCAGCAGTAATCGGGACAGGCCCATAAGTGGGCAGTACGTC. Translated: CASSNRDRPISGQYV.

CDR3 amino acids: CASSGQRTDTQYF. CDR3 nucleotide sequence: TGTGCCAGCAGTGGGCAACGCACAGATACGCAGTATTTT. The chain employs TRBV2 and TRBJ2-3; no clear D. Germline CDR1 SNHLY, CDR2 FYNNEI. CDR3 size: 13 residues. V was cut by 4 bases and J by 1 base, with 6 bases left in between.

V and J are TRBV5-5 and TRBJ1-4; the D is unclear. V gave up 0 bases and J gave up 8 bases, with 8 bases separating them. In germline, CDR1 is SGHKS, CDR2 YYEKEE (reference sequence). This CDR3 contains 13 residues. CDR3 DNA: TGTGCCAGCAGCTTGGGCGGAAGGGAAAAACTGTTTTTT. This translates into CASSLGGREKLFF.

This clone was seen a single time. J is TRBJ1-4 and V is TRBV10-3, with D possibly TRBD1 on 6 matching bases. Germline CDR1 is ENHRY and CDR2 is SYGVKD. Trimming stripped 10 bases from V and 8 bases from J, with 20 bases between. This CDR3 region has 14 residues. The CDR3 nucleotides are TGTGCCACTTCAGGGGTCGGCACGGAGGAAAAACTGTTTTTT. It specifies CATSGVGTEEKLFF.

CDR3 bases: TGTGCCAGCTCACCCCAGGGGGCAAGTGAAAAACTGTTTTTT. It codes for CASSPQGASEKLFF. The J gene is TRBJ1-4, the V gene TRBV18; 8 bases match TRBD1. Germline lookup yields CDR1 KGHSH and CDR2 LQKENI. The trim removed 3 bases at V and 7 bases at J, leaving 4 bases unmatched. The CDR3 has 14 amino acids.

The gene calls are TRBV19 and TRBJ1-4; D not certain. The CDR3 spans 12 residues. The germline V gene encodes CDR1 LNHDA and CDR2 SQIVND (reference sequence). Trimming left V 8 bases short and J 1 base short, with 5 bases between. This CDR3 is CASRVTNEKLFF. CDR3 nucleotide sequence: TGTGCCAGTCGGGTAACTAATGAAAAACTGTTTTTT.

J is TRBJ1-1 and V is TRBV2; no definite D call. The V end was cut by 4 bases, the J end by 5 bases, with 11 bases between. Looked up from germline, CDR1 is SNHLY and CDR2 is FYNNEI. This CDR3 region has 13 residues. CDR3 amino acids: CASSGRWATEAFF. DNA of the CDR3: TGTGCCAGCAGTGGACGATGGGCAACTGAAGCTTTCTTT.

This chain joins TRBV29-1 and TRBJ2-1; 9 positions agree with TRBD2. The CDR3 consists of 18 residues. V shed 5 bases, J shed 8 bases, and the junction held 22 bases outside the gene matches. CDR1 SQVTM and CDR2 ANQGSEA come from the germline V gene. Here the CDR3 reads CSVRGGGSGRRRVDEQFF. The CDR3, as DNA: TGCAGCGTTAGAGGAGGGGGGAGCGGGAGGAGGAGGGTGGATGAGCAGTTCTTC.

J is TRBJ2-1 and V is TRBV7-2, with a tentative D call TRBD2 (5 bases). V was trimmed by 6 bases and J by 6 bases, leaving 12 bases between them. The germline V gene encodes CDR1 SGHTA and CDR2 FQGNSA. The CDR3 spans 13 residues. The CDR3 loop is CASSVGGGNEQFF. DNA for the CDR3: TGTGCCAGCAGTGTCGGCGGAGGCAATGAGCAGTTCTTC.

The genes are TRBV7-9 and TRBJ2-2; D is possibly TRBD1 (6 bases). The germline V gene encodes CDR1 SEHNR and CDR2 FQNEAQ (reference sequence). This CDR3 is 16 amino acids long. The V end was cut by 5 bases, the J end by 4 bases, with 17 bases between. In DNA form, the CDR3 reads TGTGCCAGCAGCCCGGAGGACAGAGCTTTCACCGGGGAGCTGTTTTTT. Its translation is CASSPEDRAFTGELFF.

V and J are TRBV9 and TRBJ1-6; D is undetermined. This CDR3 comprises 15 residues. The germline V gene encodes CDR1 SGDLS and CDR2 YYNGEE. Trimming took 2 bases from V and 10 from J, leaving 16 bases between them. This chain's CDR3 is CASSVGGRVRSPLHF. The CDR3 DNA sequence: TGTGCCAGCAGCGTTGGAGGGAGGGTTCGATCACCCCTCCACTTT.

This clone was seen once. The CDR3 DNA reads as TGTGCCACCAGTGACCCCGGGACATCCAAAGAGACCCAGTACTTC. Its protein product is CATSDPGTSKETQYF. This chain joins TRBV24-1 and TRBJ2-5, with D possibly matching TRBD1 (6 bases). The CDR3 totals 15 residues. The germline V gene encodes CDR1 KGHDR and CDR2 SFDVKD. V gave up 4 bases and J gave up 3 bases, with 14 bases separating them.

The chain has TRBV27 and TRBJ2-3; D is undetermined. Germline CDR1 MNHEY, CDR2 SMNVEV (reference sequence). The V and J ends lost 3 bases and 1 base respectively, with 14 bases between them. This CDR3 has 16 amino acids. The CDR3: CASSFIRSVGTDTQYF. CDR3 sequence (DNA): TGTGCCAGCAGTTTTATCAGGTCCGTCGGCACAGATACGCAGTATTTT.

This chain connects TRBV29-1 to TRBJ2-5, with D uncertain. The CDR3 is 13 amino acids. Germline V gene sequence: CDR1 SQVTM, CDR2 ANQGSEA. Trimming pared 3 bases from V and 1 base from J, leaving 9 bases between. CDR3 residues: CSVDYYFQETQYF. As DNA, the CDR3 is TGCAGCGTTGATTACTATTTCCAAGAGACCCAGTACTTC. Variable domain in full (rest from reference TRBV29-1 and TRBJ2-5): SAVISQKPSRDICQRGTSLTIQCQVDSQVTMMFWYRQQPGQSLTLIATANQGSEATYESGFVIDKFPISRPNLTFSTLTVSNMSPEDSSIYLCSVDYYFQETQYFGPGTRLLVL.

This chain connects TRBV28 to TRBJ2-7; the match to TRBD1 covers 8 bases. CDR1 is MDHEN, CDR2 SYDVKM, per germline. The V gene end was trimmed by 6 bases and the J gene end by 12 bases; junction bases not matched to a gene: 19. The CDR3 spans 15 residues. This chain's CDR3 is CASRRPGQVSDVWYF. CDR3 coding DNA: TGTGCCAGCAGGCGACCGGGACAGGTTTCAGACGTATGGTACTTC.

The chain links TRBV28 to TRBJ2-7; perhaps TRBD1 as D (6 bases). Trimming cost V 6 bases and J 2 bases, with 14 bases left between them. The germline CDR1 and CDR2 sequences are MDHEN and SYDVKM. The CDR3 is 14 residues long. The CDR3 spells CASSDSTGTYEQYF. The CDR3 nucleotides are TGTGCCAGCAGCGATTCGACAGGTACCTACGAGCAGTACTTC.

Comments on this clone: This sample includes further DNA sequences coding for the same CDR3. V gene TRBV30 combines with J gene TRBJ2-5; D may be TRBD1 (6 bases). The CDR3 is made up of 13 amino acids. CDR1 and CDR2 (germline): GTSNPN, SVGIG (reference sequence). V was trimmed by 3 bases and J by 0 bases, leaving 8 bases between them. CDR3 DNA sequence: TGTGCCTGGAGCACAGGGTACCAAGAGACCCAGTACTTC. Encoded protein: CAWSTGYQETQYF.

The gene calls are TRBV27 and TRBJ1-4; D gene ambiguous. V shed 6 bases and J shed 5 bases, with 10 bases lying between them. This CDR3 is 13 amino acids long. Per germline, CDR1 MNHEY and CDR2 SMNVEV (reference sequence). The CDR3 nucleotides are TGTGCCAGCAGCAACGGCGGGAATGAAAAACTGTTTTTT. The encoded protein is CASSNGGNEKLFF.

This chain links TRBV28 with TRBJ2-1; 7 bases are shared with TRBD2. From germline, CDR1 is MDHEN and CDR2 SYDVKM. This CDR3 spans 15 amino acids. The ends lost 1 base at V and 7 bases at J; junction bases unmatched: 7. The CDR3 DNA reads TGTGCCAGCAGTTTATTGAGCGGGAAACATAATGAGCAGTTCTTC. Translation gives CASSLLSGKHNEQFF.

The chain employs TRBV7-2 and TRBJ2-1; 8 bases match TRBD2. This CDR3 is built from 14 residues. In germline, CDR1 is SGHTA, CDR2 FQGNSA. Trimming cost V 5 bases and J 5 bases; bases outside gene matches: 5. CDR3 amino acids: CASSPGTRDNEQFF. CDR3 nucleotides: TGTGCCAGCAGCCCCGGGACTAGAGACAATGAGCAGTTCTTC.